This entry lists 31 T cell receptor beta chains sequenced from one sample in a study of T cell responses to AZD1222 COVID-19 vaccine. Profiled with immunoSEQ multiplex PCR; TCRdb holds only in-frame clones, not every one. The data contain 150,000 to 200,000 clones, around 94% of them singletons. The sample in question was peripheral blood, obtained on day 0 of AZD1222 vaccination. The receptors were gathered from an adult in good health.

On this clone itself: This sample includes further DNA sequences coding for the same CDR3. The chain joins TRBV4-1 to TRBJ1-3; no reliable D call. CDR3 size: 12 residues. V was trimmed by 1 base and J by 4 bases, leaving 2 bases between them. Per the germline V gene, CDR1 is MGHRA and CDR2 is YSYEKL. The CDR3 nucleotides read TGCGCCAGCAGCCAAGTGGGAAACACCATATATTTT. Amino acids: CASSQVGNTIYF.

V usage is TRBV5-6 and J usage is TRBJ1-2, with a possible D match to TRBD1 (6 bases). Germline values: CDR1 SGHDT, CDR2 YYEEEE. V lost 1 base, J lost 4 bases, and 14 bases lay in between. This CDR3 contains 15 residues. CDR3 in DNA: TGTGCCAGCAGCTTGAACCCAGGGGACCTCTATGGCTACACCTTC. Its translation is CASSLNPGDLYGYTF.

This chain connects TRBV25-1 to TRBJ1-2, with D perhaps TRBD1 (5 bases). Trimming removed 0 bases from V and 4 bases from J, with 12 bases in between. The CDR3 consists of 15 residues. Germline assignment: CDR1 MGHDK and CDR2 SYGVNS. The CDR3 here is CASSEYVGPSYGYTF. The DNA for the CDR3 is TGTGCCAGCAGTGAATATGTGGGGCCATCCTATGGCTACACCTTC.

This clone has only one observation. This chain joins TRBV15 and TRBJ1-2; possibly TRBD1 for D (5 bases). The CDR3 is made up of 13 amino acids. Between the trimmed V and J ends, which lost 7 bases and 1 base, there was a span of 10 bases. CDR1 and CDR2 (germline): LNHNV, YYDKDF (reference sequence). The chain's CDR3 is CATTQDINYGYTF. The CDR3 nucleotides are TGTGCCACCACGCAGGACATTAACTATGGCTACACCTTC.

This clone was observed once. V is TRBV6-8 and J is TRBJ1-4, with TRBD1 identical over 11 bases. This CDR3 region has 12 residues. Germline V lookup: CDR1 MNHGY, CDR2 SAAAGT. The J segment lost 13 bases and the V segment lost 10 bases, leaving 8 bases of the junction unmatched. The DNA of the CDR3 is TGTGCCATCGGACAGGGGGCTTGGGGACTGTTTTTT. Protein: CAIGQGAWGLFF.

This clone came up once. This chain uses TRBV30 with TRBJ2-6; maybe TRBD1 (5 bases). The germline V gene has CDR1 GTSNPN and CDR2 SVGIG (reference sequence). The CDR3 runs to 13 residues. V was shortened by 4 bases and J by 1 base, with 5 bases between the two germline ends. The CDR3 is CAWTGSGANVLTF. CDR3 coding DNA: TGTGCCTGGACAGGGTCTGGGGCCAACGTCCTGACTTTC.

The rearrangement uses TRBV2 and TRBJ2-1, with TRBD2 identical over 12 bases. Per germline, CDR1 SNHLY and CDR2 FYNNEI. The CDR3 runs to 15 residues. Trimming at V came to 7 bases and at J to 10 bases, leaving 11 bases not matched to a gene. The CDR3 region has the DNA TGTGCCAGCACCCCGAGGACTAGCGGGGTCTCAGAGCAGTTCTTC. Its protein is CASTPRTSGVSEQFF.

The J gene is TRBJ1-4, the V gene TRBV12-5; D is ambiguous. V was trimmed by 4 bases and J by 8 bases, leaving 8 bases between them. The CDR3 length is 12 residues. CDR1 and CDR2 (germline): LGHNT, FRNRAP. Here the CDR3 DNA reads TGTGCTAGTGGTTACCGCGGGGAAAAACTGTTTTTT. This codes for CASGYRGEKLFF.

This chain uses TRBV6-5 with TRBJ2-7, with 11 bases aligning to TRBD2. J gave up 4 bases and V 1 base, and 3 bases lay outside the gene matches. The CDR3 totals 15 residues. CDR1 is MNHEY and CDR2 is SVGAGI in the germline V gene. The CDR3 DNA reads TGTGCCAGCAGTTACTTTCCTAGCGGGGGGTACGAGCAGTACTTC. It specifies CASSYFPSGGYEQYF.

This clone came up once. Here the CDR3 reads CASSQGRSSGNTIYF. DNA of the CDR3: TGCGCCAGCTCCCAGGGGCGGAGCTCTGGAAACACCATATATTTT. J is TRBJ1-3 and V is TRBV4-1; possible D gene TRBD1, 6 bases. The CDR3 runs 15 residues. The V end was cut by 8 bases, the J end by 0 bases, with 14 bases between. Per germline, CDR1 MGHRA and CDR2 YSYEKL.

The CDR3 sequence: CATSEPLQGLNTEAFF. In DNA form, the CDR3 reads TGTGCCACCAGTGAACCACTACAGGGCCTGAACACTGAAGCTTTCTTT. The J gene is TRBJ1-1, the V gene TRBV24-1, with D possibly TRBD1 on 6 matching bases. This CDR3 has 16 residues. CDR1 KGHDR and CDR2 SFDVKD come from the germline V gene. Trimming left V 4 bases short and J 0 bases short, with 14 bases between.

V is TRBV6-5 and J is TRBJ2-7; 8 bases map to TRBD1. Germline CDR1 MNHEY, CDR2 SVGAGI. This CDR3 is built from 15 residues. Trimming took 5 bases from V and 0 from J; bases not matched to a gene: 6. CDR3 residues: CASSNPGQDSYEQYF. The CDR3 DNA reads TGTGCCAGCAGTAATCCGGGACAGGACTCCTACGAGCAGTACTTC.

The CDR3 coding sequence is TGTGCCAGCAGCCTCTGGACACTAGAGCCTGGCTACACCTTC. It codes for CASSLWTLEPGYTF. The J gene is TRBJ1-2, the V gene TRBV7-2; possibly TRBD1 for D (5 bases). The CDR3 has 14 amino acids. V was clipped by 5 bases and J by 7 bases, with 17 bases between them. Germline assignment: CDR1 SGHTA and CDR2 FQGNSA.

The gene calls are TRBV4-2 and TRBJ1-1; TRBD1 matches at 10 bases. The CDR3 contains 15 residues. Trimming at V came to 4 bases and at J to 6 bases, leaving 8 bases not matched to a gene. CDR1 and CDR2 (germline): LGHNA, YNFKEQ. The CDR3 here is CASSPPDRGLSEAFF. As DNA, the CDR3 is TGTGCCAGCAGCCCACCCGACAGGGGGCTTTCTGAAGCTTTCTTT.

This chain connects TRBV19 to TRBJ1-4; TRBD1 might be the D (5 bases). Germline CDR1 reads LNHDA; CDR2 reads SQIVND (reference sequence). This CDR3 contains 13 residues. Trimming stripped 9 bases from V and 7 bases from J, with 15 bases between. The CDR3 region is CASADQGGEKLFF. The CDR3 coding sequence is TGTGCCAGCGCAGATCAGGGCGGTGAAAAACTGTTTTTT.

The CDR3 DNA is TGTGCCAGCAGCTTAGAGGTGGAAGGCTATGGCTACACCTTC. Protein sequence: CASSLEVEGYGYTF. The chain has TRBV13 and TRBJ1-2; D not resolved. CDR3 length equals 14 residues. Germline loops: CDR1 PRHDT, CDR2 FYEKMQ (reference sequence). The V gene lost 1 base and the J gene lost 4 bases, with 10 bases spanning the gap.

This clone was observed a few times. The chain is built from TRBV30 and TRBJ1-2; D is unresolved. CDR1 and CDR2 from the germline V gene are GTSNPN and SVGIG (reference sequence). The CDR3 spans 12 residues. Trimming pared 1 base from V and 2 bases from J, leaving 5 bases between. DNA for the CDR3: TGTGCCTGGAGTGGCGGCAACTATGGCTACACCTTC. It encodes CAWSGGNYGYTF.

J is TRBJ1-5 and V is TRBV5-1, with D perhaps matching TRBD1 (5 bases). Trimming removed 4 bases at V and 5 bases at J, with 10 bases between. The CDR3 consists of 13 residues. Per the germline V gene, CDR1 is SGHRS and CDR2 is YFSETQ. The CDR3 DNA follows: TGCGCCAGCAGCGTTCAGGGTGATCAGCCCCAGCATTTT. It is translated as CASSVQGDQPQHF.

The gene calls are TRBV2 and TRBJ2-7; a weak D match, TRBD2 (5 bases). The germline V gene encodes CDR1 SNHLY and CDR2 FYNNEI. Trimming cost V 1 base and J 0 bases, with 13 bases left between them. The CDR3 has 16 amino acids. CDR3 sequence reads: CASSEVGRILSYEQYF. The DNA of the CDR3 is TGTGCCAGCAGTGAAGTGGGGAGAATTCTCTCCTACGAGCAGTACTTC. Full variable domain (outside the CDR3, taken from reference TRBV2 and TRBJ2-7): EPEVTQTPSHQVTQMGQEVILRCVPISNHLYFYWYRQILGQKVEFLVSFYNNEISEKSEIFDDQFSVERPDGSNFTLKIRSTKLEDSAMYFCASSEVGRILSYEQYFGPGTRLTVT.

This chain links TRBV5-8 with TRBJ2-7, with 11 bases aligning to TRBD1. The germline gives CDR1 SGHTS, CDR2 YDEGEE. The CDR3 extends over 15 amino acids. After removal of 5 bases from V and 3 bases from J, the junction contained 7 bases not matched to a gene. The CDR3 sequence: CASRRGTGGYYEQYF. The CDR3 region has the DNA TGTGCCAGCAGGAGGGGGACAGGGGGTTACTACGAGCAGTACTTC.

The chain links TRBV6-6 to TRBJ1-5; 10 bases line up with TRBD1. CDR3 size: 15 residues. With 5 bases clipped from V and 4 bases from J, the junction kept 5 bases outside the gene matches. The germline gives CDR1 MNHNY, CDR2 SVGAGI (reference sequence). The CDR3 DNA sequence: TGTGCCAGCAGTCCTCCGGGACAGGGGAATCAGCCCCAGCATTTT. This translates into CASSPPGQGNQPQHF.

This clone was seen once. The chain employs TRBV3-1 (or the pseudogene TRBV3-2) and TRBJ1-1; the D is unclear. This CDR3 has 14 residues. V was cut by 1 base and J by 4 bases, with 10 bases left in between. Per the germline V gene, CDR1 is LGHDT and CDR2 is YNNKEL (reference sequence). The CDR3 here is CASSQGQVGTEAFF. CDR3 sequence (DNA): TGTGCCAGCAGCCAAGGTCAGGTTGGCACTGAAGCTTTCTTT.

This clone was recorded only once. This chain connects TRBV7-9 to TRBJ2-7, with D uncertain. With 5 bases removed from V and 0 bases from J, the gap between germline ends came to 11 bases. The CDR3 spans 14 residues. Per germline, CDR1 SEHNR and CDR2 FQNEAQ (reference sequence). DNA for the CDR3: TGTGCCAGCAGCCCCGGACGTTTCTCCTACGAGCAGTACTTC. Residues: CASSPGRFSYEQYF.

The chain combines TRBV9 with TRBJ1-2; 8 bases are a match to TRBD1. From germline, CDR1 is SGDLS and CDR2 YYNGEE. This CDR3 has 13 residues. The junction had 6 bases not matched to a gene; V was cut back by 3 bases and J by 8 bases. The CDR3 is CASSGYRGEGYTF. The CDR3, as DNA: TGTGCCAGCAGCGGATACAGGGGGGAAGGCTACACCTTC.

The V call is TRBV6-2 or TRBV6-3, the J call TRBJ2-7; 9 bases are shared with TRBD2. J was trimmed by 4 bases and V by 6 bases; bases with no gene match: 13. CDR1 and CDR2 from the germline V gene are MNHEY and SVGEGT. The CDR3 is 16 residues long. The chain's CDR3 is CASSHGAGLASYEQYF. The DNA for the CDR3 is TGTGCCAGCAGCCATGGAGCGGGACTAGCATCTTACGAGCAGTACTTC.

The rearrangement joins TRBV24-1 to TRBJ1-5, with D tentatively TRBD1 (5 bases). The CDR3 sequence is 16 residues long. V dropped 6 bases and J dropped 7 bases, with 21 bases sitting between them. Germline V gene data show CDR1 as KGHDR and CDR2 as SFDVKD. The CDR3 coding sequence is TGTGCCACCAGTTCATCGGGCAGGGAAAAGGGGCAGCCCCAGCATTTT. Protein sequence: CATSSSGREKGQPQHF.

V is TRBV7-9 and J is TRBJ2-7; 10 bases map to TRBD2. CDR3 length: 18 residues. Germline V lookup: CDR1 SEHNR, CDR2 FQNEAQ (reference sequence). V trimming: 0 bases; J trimming: 5 bases; junction bases outside the gene matches: 13. The CDR3 DNA sequence: TGTGCCAGCAGCTTAGCAGGTTTAGCGGGGGGCCTTTGGGACGAGCAGTACTTC. Its translation is CASSLAGLAGGLWDEQYF.

This clone has more than one count but fewer than ten. The V call is TRBV3-1 (or the pseudogene TRBV3-2), the J call TRBJ1-1; no definite D call. The ends were cut back, 2 bases at V and 5 bases at J, with 12 bases in the middle. CDR3 length: 14 residues. Per the germline V gene, CDR1 is LGHDT and CDR2 is YNNKEL (reference sequence). The CDR3 spells CASSQPPGNTEAFF. CDR3 nucleotides: TGTGCCAGCAGCCAACCCCCCGGGAATACTGAAGCTTTCTTT.

V gene TRBV7-9 combines with J gene TRBJ1-1; D is perhaps TRBD1 (6 bases). The CDR3 is 15 residues long. The germline V gene encodes CDR1 SEHNR and CDR2 FQNEAQ (reference sequence). Trimming stripped 5 bases from V and 7 bases from J, with 20 bases between. CDR3 sequence reads: CASSTTRVGALEAFF. CDR3 nucleotides: TGTGCCAGCAGCACCACACGTGTGGGGGCCCTTGAAGCTTTCTTT.

The chain uses TRBV7-2 and TRBJ1-2; D unclear. Trimming stripped 5 bases from V and 2 bases from J, with 12 bases between. The CDR3 is 14 amino acids. Germline lookup yields CDR1 SGHTA and CDR2 FQGNSA. The CDR3 coding sequence is TGTGCCAGCAGCCCCTGGCAGTGGAACTATGGCTACACCTTC. It codes for CASSPWQWNYGYTF.

This chain uses TRBV6-5 with TRBJ2-1; D is ambiguous. Trimming removed 2 bases from V and 5 bases from J, with 13 bases in between. CDR3 length equals 15 residues. CDR1 and CDR2 (germline): MNHEY, SVGAGI. CDR3 residues: CASSYGPATDNEQFF. As DNA, the CDR3 is TGTGCCAGCAGTTACGGGCCAGCCACGGACAATGAGCAGTTCTTC.